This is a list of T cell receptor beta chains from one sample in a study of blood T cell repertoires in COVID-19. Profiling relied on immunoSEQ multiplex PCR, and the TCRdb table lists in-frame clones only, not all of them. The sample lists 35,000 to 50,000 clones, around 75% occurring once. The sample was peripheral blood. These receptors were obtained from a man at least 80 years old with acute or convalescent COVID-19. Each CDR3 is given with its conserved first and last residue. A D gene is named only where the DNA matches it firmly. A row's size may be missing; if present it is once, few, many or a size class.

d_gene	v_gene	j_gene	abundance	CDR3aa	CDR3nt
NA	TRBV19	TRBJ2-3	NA	CASTLGQLGLGDTQYF	TGTGCCAGTACCTTAGGGCAACTAGGCCTGGGTGATACGCAGTATTTT
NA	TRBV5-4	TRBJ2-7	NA	CASSSNSYEQYF	TGTGCCAGCAGCTCCAACTCCTACGAGCAGTACTTC
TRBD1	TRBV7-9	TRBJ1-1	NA	CASSPTGKSEAFF	TGTGCCAGCAGCCCGACAGGGAAGTCTGAAGCTTTCTTT
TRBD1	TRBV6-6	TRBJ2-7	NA	CATRQGADYEQYF	TGTGCCACCCGACAGGGGGCTGACTACGAGCAGTACTTC
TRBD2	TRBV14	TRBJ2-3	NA	CASSGDSDLAGGTDTQYF	TGTGCCAGCAGCGGGGACAGCGACCTAGCGGGAGGTACAGATACGCAGTATTTT
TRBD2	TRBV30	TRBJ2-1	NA	CAWSLSTPGLALESPTYNEQFF	TGTGCCTGGAGTCTAAGTACTCCGGGACTAGCCCTCGAGAGCCCCACTTACAATGAGCAGTTCTTC
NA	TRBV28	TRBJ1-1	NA	CASSLGPTRDAFF	TGTGCCAGCAGTTTAGGCCCGACCCGGGATGCTTTCTTT
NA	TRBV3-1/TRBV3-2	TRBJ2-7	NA	CASSQAQGAYEQYF	TGTGCCAGCAGCCAAGCGCAGGGCGCCTACGAGCAGTACTTC
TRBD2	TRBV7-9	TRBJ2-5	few	CASSPPGLSIQETQYF	TGTGCCAGCAGCCCCCCGGGACTAAGTATCCAAGAGACCCAGTACTTC
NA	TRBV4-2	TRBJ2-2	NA	CASSQAVTGELFF	TGTGCCAGCAGCCAAGCTGTGACCGGGGAGCTGTTTTTT
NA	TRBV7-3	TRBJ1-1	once	CASSSNSGTEAFF	TGTGCCAGCAGCTCCAATTCAGGAACTGAAGCTTTCTTT
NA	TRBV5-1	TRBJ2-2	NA	CASSLTANTGELFF	TGCGCCAGCAGCTTGACAGCGAACACCGGGGAGCTGTTTTTT
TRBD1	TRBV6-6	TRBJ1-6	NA	CASRAYGTGYSPLHF	TGTGCCAGCAGGGCATACGGGACAGGGTATTCACCCCTCCACTTT
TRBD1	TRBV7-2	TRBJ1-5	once	CASSLESTGMSNQPQHF	TGTGCCAGCAGCTTAGAATCGACAGGGATGAGCAATCAGCCCCAGCATTTT
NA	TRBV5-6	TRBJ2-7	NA	CASSLLNGPQLHEQYF	TGTGCCAGCAGCCTCCTGAATGGTCCTCAACTCCACGAGCAGTACTTC
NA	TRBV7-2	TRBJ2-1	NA	CASSSVFRAPGDNEQFF	TGTGCCAGCAGCTCCGTCTTCCGGGCCCCCGGGGACAATGAGCAGTTCTTC
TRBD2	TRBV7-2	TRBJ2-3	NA	CASSLTGTSGTDTQYF	TGTGCCAGCAGCCTCACCGGGACTAGCGGCACAGATACGCAGTATTTT
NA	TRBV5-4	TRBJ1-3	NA	CASSQDISSGNTIYF	TGTGCCAGCAGTCAGGACATCTCCTCTGGAAACACCATATATTTT
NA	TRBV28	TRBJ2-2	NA	CASSSSTGELFF	TGTGCCAGCAGTTCTAGTACCGGGGAGCTGTTTTTT
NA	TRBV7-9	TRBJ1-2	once	CASSLVTPRVYGYTF	TGTGCCAGCAGCTTAGTTACACCCCGGGTCTATGGCTACACCTTC
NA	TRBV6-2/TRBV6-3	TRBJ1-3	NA	CASSSTGIFSGNTIYF	TGTGCCAGCAGTTCAACAGGGATATTCTCTGGAAACACCATATATTTT
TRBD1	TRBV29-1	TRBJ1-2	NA	CSVARTGYYGYTF	TGCAGCGTTGCCCGGACAGGGTACTATGGCTACACCTTC
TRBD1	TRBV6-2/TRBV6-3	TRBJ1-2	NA	CASSPGQIYGYTF	TGTGCCAGCAGCCCGGGACAGATCTATGGCTACACCTTC
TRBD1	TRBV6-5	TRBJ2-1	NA	CASSYRPGQRRNEQFF	TGTGCCAGCAGTTACCGACCGGGACAGCGGAGGAATGAGCAGTTCTTC
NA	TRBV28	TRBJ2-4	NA	CASSFVSGKNIQYF	TGTGCCAGCAGTTTTGTATCCGGCAAAAACATTCAGTACTTC
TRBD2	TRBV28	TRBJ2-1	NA	CASSLLAGANEQFF	TGTGCCAGCAGTTTATTAGCGGGAGCCAATGAGCAGTTCTTC
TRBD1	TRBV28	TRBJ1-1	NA	CASSLGTGAFF	TGTGCCAGCAGTTTGGGGACAGGAGCTTTCTTT
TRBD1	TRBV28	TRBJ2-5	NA	CASSFDRAETQYF	TGTGCCAGCAGTTTCGACAGGGCCGAGACCCAGTACTTC
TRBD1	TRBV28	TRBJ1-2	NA	CASSIPTGNGYTF	TGTGCCAGCAGTATCCCGACAGGGAACGGCTACACCTTC
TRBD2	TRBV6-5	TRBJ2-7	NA	CASSLGSGRRTEQYF	TGTGCCAGCAGTTTAGGTAGCGGGAGGAGAACCGAGCAGTACTTC
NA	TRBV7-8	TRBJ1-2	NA	CASSPQQGSYGYTF	TGTGCCAGCAGCCCTCAACAGGGTTCATATGGCTACACCTTC
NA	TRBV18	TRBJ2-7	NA	CASSPRTEGYEQYF	TGTGCCAGCTCACCAAGGACCGAGGGATACGAGCAGTACTTC
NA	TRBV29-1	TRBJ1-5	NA	CSVGEGWSQPQHF	TGCAGCGTTGGGGAGGGTTGGAGTCAGCCCCAGCATTTT
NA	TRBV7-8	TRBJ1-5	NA	CASSLGEGSPQPQHF	TGTGCCAGCAGCTTAGGAGAGGGTAGCCCTCAGCCCCAGCATTTT
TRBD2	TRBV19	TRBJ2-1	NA	CASSILRTSGRYNEQFF	TGTGCCAGTAGTATCTTAAGGACTAGCGGCCGATACAATGAGCAGTTCTTC
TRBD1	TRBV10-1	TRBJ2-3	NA	CASRRQGSDTQYF	TGCGCCAGCAGGAGACAGGGTTCAGATACGCAGTATTTT
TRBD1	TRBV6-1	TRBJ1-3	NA	CASSEGRGGNTIYF	TGTGCCAGCAGTGAAGGCAGGGGGGGAAACACCATATATTTT
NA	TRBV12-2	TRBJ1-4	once	CASRLEDWEEKLFF	TGTGCAAGTCGCTTAGAAGATTGGGAGGAAAAACTGTTTTTT
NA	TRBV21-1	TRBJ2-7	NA	CASSLTVIFCYEQYF	TGTGCCAGCAGCCTTACAGTGATTTTTTGCTACGAGCAGTACTTC
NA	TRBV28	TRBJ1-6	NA	CASSPGGGVRDSPLHF	TGTGCCAGCAGTCCCGGAGGGGGGGTCAGAGATTCACCCCTCCACTTT
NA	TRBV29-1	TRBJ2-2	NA	CSVSSVANTGELFF	TGCAGCGTTTCTAGCGTCGCGAACACCGGGGAGCTGTTTTTT
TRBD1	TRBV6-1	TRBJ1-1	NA	CASSVQGALGSAFF	TGTGCCAGCAGTGTACAGGGGGCGTTAGGCTCGGCTTTCTTT
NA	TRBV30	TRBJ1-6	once	CAWASGNNSPLHF	TGTGCCTGGGCCTCCGGGAATAATTCACCCCTCCACTTT
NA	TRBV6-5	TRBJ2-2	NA	CASSYNSPVTGELFF	TGTGCCAGCAGTTACAACAGTCCGGTCACCGGGGAGCTGTTTTTT
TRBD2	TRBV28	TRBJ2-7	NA	CASRTSIYEQYF	TGTGCCAGCAGGACTAGCATCTACGAGCAGTACTTC
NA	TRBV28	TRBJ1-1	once	CASSLPRVAGTEAFF	TGTGCCAGCAGTTTACCACGGGTGGCGGGCACTGAAGCTTTCTTT
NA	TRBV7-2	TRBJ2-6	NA	CASSPSGWPGANVLTF	TGTGCCAGCAGCCCCAGCGGATGGCCCGGGGCCAACGTCCTGACTTTC
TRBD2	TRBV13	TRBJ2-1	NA	CASSLAATGSIFF	TGTGCCAGCAGCCTAGCGGCGACTGGGTCGATTTTCTTC
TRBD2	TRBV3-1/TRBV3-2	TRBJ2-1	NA	CASSHWREEQFF	TGTGCCAGCAGCCACTGGCGGGAGGAGCAGTTCTTC
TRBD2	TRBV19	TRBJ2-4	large	CASSIEGSGSRGNIQYF	TGTGCCAGTAGTATAGAAGGTAGCGGGAGCCGGGGGAACATTCAGTACTTC
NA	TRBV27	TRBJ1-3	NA	CASSSLGAGNTIYF	TGTGCCAGCAGTTCCCTCGGGGCTGGAAACACCATATATTTT
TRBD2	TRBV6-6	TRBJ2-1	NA	CASTMGTSGRNEQFF	TGTGCCAGCACGATGGGGACTAGCGGGAGGAATGAGCAGTTCTTC
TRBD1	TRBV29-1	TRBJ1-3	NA	CSTRTGGNTIYF	TGCAGCACTAGGACAGGAGGAAACACCATATATTTT
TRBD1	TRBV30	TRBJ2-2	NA	CAWGRQGNTGELFF	TGTGCCTGGGGCCGACAGGGTAACACCGGGGAGCTGTTTTTT
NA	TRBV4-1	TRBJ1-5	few	CASSQATRNQPQHF	TGCGCCAGCAGCCAAGCTACTAGGAATCAGCCCCAGCATTTT
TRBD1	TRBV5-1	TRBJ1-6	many	CASSDGGTGVNSPLHF	TGCGCCAGCAGCGATGGCGGGACAGGGGTGAATTCACCCCTCCACTTT
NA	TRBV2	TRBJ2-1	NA	CASTKRVYNEQFF	TGTGCCAGCACCAAGAGGGTCTACAATGAGCAGTTCTTC
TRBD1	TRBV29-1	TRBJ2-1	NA	CSVAAVTGPYNEQFF	TGCAGCGTTGCCGCTGTGACAGGGCCCTACAATGAGCAGTTCTTC
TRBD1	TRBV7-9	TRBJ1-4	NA	CASSSSGTAPAVF	TGTGCCAGCAGCTCCTCGGGGACAGCACCCGCGGTTTTT
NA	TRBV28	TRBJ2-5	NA	CASSLGLEFSQYF	TGTGCCAGCAGTTTGGGGCTTGAGTTTTCCCAGTACTTC